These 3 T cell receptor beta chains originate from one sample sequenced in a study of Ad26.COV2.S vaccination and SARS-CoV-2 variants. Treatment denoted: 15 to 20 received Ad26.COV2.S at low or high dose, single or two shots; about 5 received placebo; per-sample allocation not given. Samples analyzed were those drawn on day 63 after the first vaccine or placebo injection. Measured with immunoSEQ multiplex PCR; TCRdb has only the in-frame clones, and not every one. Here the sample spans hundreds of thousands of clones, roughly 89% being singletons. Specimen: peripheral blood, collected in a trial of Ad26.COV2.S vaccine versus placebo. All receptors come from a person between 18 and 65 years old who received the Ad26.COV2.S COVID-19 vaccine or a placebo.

The CDR3 DNA follows: TGTGCCAGCAGGGGCCCCGGAGGGTACAATCAGCCCCAGCATTTT. Translation gives CASRGPGGYNQPQHF. J is TRBJ1-5 and V is TRBV6-6; D uncertain. The V end was cut by 6 bases, the J end by 3 bases, with 15 bases between. The V gene's germline CDR1 is MNHNY and CDR2 SVGAGI (reference sequence). The CDR3 loop spans 15 amino acids.

The CDR3 coding sequence is TGTGCCAGCTCACCCGACAGGGGCGAGCAGTACGTC. Amino acids: CASSPDRGEQYV. The chain joins TRBV18 to TRBJ2-7; 8 positions match TRBD1. The germline gives CDR1 KGHSH, CDR2 LQKENI. With 3 bases clipped from V and 6 bases from J, the junction kept 1 base outside the gene matches. This CDR3 has 12 amino acids.

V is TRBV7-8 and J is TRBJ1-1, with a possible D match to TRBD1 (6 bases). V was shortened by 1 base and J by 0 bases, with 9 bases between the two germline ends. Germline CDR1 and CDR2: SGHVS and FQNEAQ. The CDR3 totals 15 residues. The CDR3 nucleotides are TGTGCCAGCAGCTTAGTGTGGGACATGAACACTGAAGCTTTCTTT. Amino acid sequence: CASSLVWDMNTEAFF.